Listed here are 10 T cell receptor beta chains from one sample, sequenced in a study of cytomegalovirus exposure and HLA in healthy donors. Assay: immunoSEQ multiplex PCR; the TCRdb copy retains only in-frame clones and omits some. The profile shows 220,000 or so clones, more than 75% of them singletons. The specimen sequenced was PBMCs. These receptor sequences come from a woman under 30 in good health and CMV-seropositive.

This chain uses TRBV4-1 with TRBJ1-2, with 7 bases identical to TRBD1. Trimming cost V 3 bases and J 0 bases; bases outside gene matches: 4. CDR3 length: 15 residues. Germline V lookup: CDR1 MGHRA, CDR2 YSYEKL. In DNA, the CDR3 is TGCGCCAGCAGCCACCCGGACAGGTCTAACTATGGCTACACCTTC. It codes for CASSHPDRSNYGYTF.

The rearrangement links TRBV19 to TRBJ2-5; D might be TRBD2 (6 bases). There are 15 residues in the CDR3. Looked up from germline, CDR1 is LNHDA and CDR2 is SQIVND (reference sequence). V lost 6 bases and J lost 1, with 15 bases in between. CDR3 region: CASSPIQGLQETQYF. DNA for the CDR3: TGTGCCAGTAGCCCCATCCAGGGACTCCAAGAGACCCAGTACTTC.

The chain joins TRBV5-6 to TRBJ1-5; the D gene is possibly TRBD1 (6 bases). Per germline, CDR1 SGHDT and CDR2 YYEEEE. V was cut by 2 bases and J by 3 bases, with 9 bases left in between. The CDR3 is 14 amino acids. The CDR3 protein is CASSFGQLNQPQHF. CDR3 sequence (DNA): TGTGCCAGCAGCTTCGGACAGCTCAATCAGCCCCAGCATTTT.

The rearrangement uses TRBV27 and TRBJ2-1, with TRBD2 matching over 12 bases. V gave up 5 bases and J gave up 5 bases; unmatched junction bases: 4. This CDR3 has 15 amino acids. In germline, CDR1 is MNHEY, CDR2 SMNVEV (reference sequence). This CDR3 is CASSRLAGVNNEQFF. The CDR3 nucleotides read TGTGCCAGCAGTCGACTAGCGGGAGTAAACAATGAGCAGTTCTTC.

The V gene is TRBV6-4, the J gene TRBJ1-5, with D perhaps TRBD1 (5 bases). Germline V gives CDR1 MRHNA, CDR2 SNTAGT. The CDR3 is 16 residues long. V was clipped by 0 bases and J by 0 bases, with 9 bases between them. CDR3 nucleotide sequence: TGTGCCAGCAGTGACTCGAGACAGCCTAGCAATCAGCCCCAGCATTTT. It is translated as CASSDSRQPSNQPQHF.

The gene calls are TRBV28 and TRBJ1-2; a possible D gene is TRBD1 (6 bases). Trimming shortened V by 5 bases and J by 3 bases, and 25 bases separated the two germline ends. Per the germline V gene, CDR1 is MDHEN and CDR2 is SYDVKM. The CDR3 covers 18 residues. In DNA form, the CDR3 reads TGTGCCAGCAGTCCCCCGCTGGACAGATCCAATTTGGACTATGGCTACACCTTC. This gives the protein CASSPPLDRSNLDYGYTF.

The chain uses TRBV7-8 and TRBJ2-7, with D maybe TRBD2 (6 bases). The CDR3 sequence is 13 residues long. Trimming left V 1 base short and J 6 bases short, with 10 bases between. The germline V gene encodes CDR1 SGHVS and CDR2 FQNEAQ. CDR3 in amino acids: CASSLGPAGEQYF. The CDR3 DNA sequence: TGTGCCAGCAGCTTAGGGCCAGCGGGCGAGCAGTACTTC.

The chain carries TRBV6-1 and TRBJ1-5, with D unclear. The V end lost 7 bases, the J end lost 2 bases, and 12 bases lay between the germline ends. The CDR3 has 14 amino acids. The germline gives CDR1 MNHNS, CDR2 SASEGT. The CDR3 DNA reads TGTGCCAGCACCCTGAGAGGTGGCAATCAGCCCCAGCATTTT. Its translation is CASTLRGGNQPQHF.

The genes are TRBV6-5 and TRBJ2-3; 11 nucleotides match TRBD2. Trimming cost V 5 bases and J 6 bases; bases outside gene matches: 4. In germline, CDR1 is MNHEY, CDR2 SVGAGI. The CDR3 loop spans 14 amino acids. CDR3 nucleotides: TGTGCCAGCAGTCTGAGGACTAGCGGGGATACGCAGTATTTT. Its protein is CASSLRTSGDTQYF.

This clone was seen just once. Here the CDR3 reads CASSSAGGSDEQYF. The CDR3 DNA reads as TGCGCCAGCAGCTCAGCGGGAGGGTCGGACGAGCAGTACTTC. The rearrangement uses TRBV5-1 and TRBJ2-7; 10 positions match TRBD2. The junction had 5 bases not matched to a gene; V was cut back by 3 bases and J by 5 bases. CDR1 and CDR2 from the germline V gene are SGHRS and YFSETQ. The CDR3 is made up of 14 amino acids.